A selection of T cell receptor beta chains follows, all from one sample in a study of T cells in Graves' hyperthyroidism and ophthalmopathy. TCRdb passed the multiplex PCR reads through MiXCR, listing each CDR3 protein once. The sample records about 530,000 distinct CDR3 sequences, roughly 18% being singletons. The source material was blood. The receptor set was obtained from a woman between 18 and 29 years old with Graves' ophthalmopathy. Each CDR3 is given with its conserved first and last residue. The order of the fields is D gene, clone size, V gene, J gene, CDR3 DNA, CDR3 protein. The D gene is left open where the match is weak. The size of a clone is reported for some rows only, either as once, few or many, or as a class for expanded clones.

.	.	TRBV28	TRBJ1-2	TGTGCCAGCAAACTCGAGGGGGGCACGAGTTATGGCTACACCTTC	CASKLEGGTSYGYTF
TRBD2	few	TRBV7-3	TRBJ2-2	TGTGCCAGCAGCGACCCGACTAGCGGGGGCTACACCGGGGAGCTGTTTTTT	CASSDPTSGGYTGELFF
TRBD1	many	TRBV20-1	TRBJ2-7	TGCAGTGCTAGGGCCCCAGAGGGACAGAACTACGAGCAGTACTTC	CSARAPEGQNYEQYF
TRBD1	few	TRBV25-1	TRBJ1-2	TGTGCCAGCAGTGAATCTCCCGGGACAGGCCCCTCTGGCTATGGCTACACCTTC	CASSESPGTGPSGYGYTF
.	many	TRBV28	TRBJ1-2	TGTGCCAGCGGGGTGCAGGGCCGGAACTATGGCTACACCTTC	CASGVQGRNYGYTF
TRBD1	.	TRBV4-1	TRBJ1-1	TGCGCCAGCAGCCGTGCCGGGACAGGGAACACTGAAGCTTTCTTT	CASSRAGTGNTEAFF
.	.	TRBV27	TRBJ1-1	TGTGCCAGCAGTCTAGTTGGACGGAGGAACACTGAAGCTTTCTTT	CASSLVGRRNTEAFF
.	.	TRBV4-1	TRBJ2-3	TGCGCCAGCAGCACGGCGGTGGGAGATACGCAGTATTTT	CASSTAVGDTQYF
.	once	TRBV19	TRBJ2-7	TGTGCCAGTAGTATAGATGGCGGGCGCGAGCAGTACTTC	CASSIDGGREQYF
.	.	TRBV27	TRBJ2-1	TGTGCCAGCAGTTTATTCGCAGGAGGACACAATGAGCAGTTCTTC	CASSLFAGGHNEQFF
TRBD2	many	TRBV7-2	TRBJ2-3	TGTGCCAGCAGCTTAGAGCCTAGCCCGAGACTAGCGGGAGTGGCAGATACGCAGTATTTT	CASSLEPSPRLAGVADTQYF
TRBD1	many	TRBV27	TRBJ2-3	TGTGCCAGCAGCCTACAGGGGCCCCGCACAGATACGCAGTATTTT	CASSLQGPRTDTQYF
.	few	TRBV7-2	TRBJ2-1	TGTGCCAGCAGCTCCCCTGGAAGCGGAAGCTCCTACAATGAGCAGTTCTTC	CASSSPGSGSSYNEQFF
TRBD1	many	TRBV28	TRBJ1-2	TGTGCCAGCAGTTTGGGGACAGGGACTGATGGCTACACCTTC	CASSLGTGTDGYTF
.	.	TRBV20-1	TRBJ1-1	TGCAGTGCTTCTCGACAGGCAGTCGACACTGAAGCTTTCTTT	CSASRQAVDTEAFF
.	few	TRBV27	TRBJ1-4	TGTGCCAGCAGTTCCGGACCCAGGGAGAATGAAAAACTGTTTTTT	CASSSGPRENEKLFF
.	many	TRBV30	TRBJ2-1	TGTGCCTGGAGTGTAGTCCAGGGACACAATGAGCAGTTCTTC	CAWSVVQGHNEQFF
.	.	TRBV7-9	TRBJ2-5	TGTGCCAGCAGCGTGGACAGTTTGGAGACCCAGTACTTC	CASSVDSLETQYF
TRBD2	few	TRBV6-5	TRBJ2-5	TGTACCAGCAGTTACGGCGGTAGCGGGGGGGCCATGGAGACCCAGTACTTC	CTSSYGGSGGAMETQYF
TRBD2	many	TRBV30	TRBJ2-7	TGTGCCTGGAGTGGACTAGCGGGGGTCGAGCAGTACTTC	CAWSGLAGVEQYF
TRBD1	.	TRBV5-5	TRBJ1-1	TGTGCCAGCAGCACACCGGGACAGGGACATACTGAAGCTTTCTTT	CASSTPGQGHTEAFF
.	few	TRBV4-3	TRBJ2-6	TGCGCCAGCAGCCAAGATGCGGGCTCTGGGGCCAACGTCCTGACTTTC	CASSQDAGSGANVLTF
TRBD2	many	TRBV6-1	TRBJ2-3	TGTGCCAGCAGTGAAGCGCTTCGATCTAGCGGGGGACCGAGCAGCACAGATACGCAGTATTTT	CASSEALRSSGGPSSTDTQYF
TRBD2	many	TRBV6-1	TRBJ2-2	TGTGCCACCTTTCTAGCGGGGGCGACCGGGGAGCTGTTTTTT	CATFLAGATGELFF
.	few	TRBV6-1	TRBJ1-1	TGTGCCAGCAGCAGGGCAGGGCGGTCGGCTGAAGCTTTCTTT	CASSRAGRSAEAFF
.	.	TRBV3-1	TRBJ1-5	TGTGCCAGCAGCCAAGATCCCGACGGTCAGCCCCAGCATTTT	CASSQDPDGQPQHF
TRBD1	many	TRBV6-1	TRBJ1-2	TGTGCCAGCATTTTCGCCGGGACAGGGAGCTATGGCTACACCTTC	CASIFAGTGSYGYTF
TRBD2	many	TRBV20-1	TRBJ2-1	TGCAGCCTCCCCCGGGGCGGGAGTGGCGACAATGAGCAGTTCTTC	CSLPRGGSGDNEQFF
TRBD1	.	TRBV19	TRBJ2-2	TGTGCCAGTAGTCCTAATACAGGGGGCATCGGCACCGGGGAGCTGTTTTTT	CASSPNTGGIGTGELFF
.	.	TRBV5-4	TRBJ1-1	TGTGCCAGCAGCCATGGGCTCGGTCCCACTGAAGCTTTCTTT	CASSHGLGPTEAFF
.	.	TRBV10-3	TRBJ1-3	TGTGCCGCGTCAGGGGCTGGAAACACCATATATTTT	CAASGAGNTIYF